This TCR beta chain derives from a study of beta chain features in type 1 diabetes. Expressed TCRB transcripts were sequenced because the entire RNA isolate underwent reverse transcription. Only in-frame clones appear in the TCRdb table, and some are missing; sequencing was by immunoSEQ multiplex PCR. The table has about 620,000 clones, around a sixth seen once. The CDR3 length is 15 residues. Germline V gene lookup returns CDR1 LGHNA and CDR2 YNFKEQ. V trimming: 0 bases; J trimming: 5 bases; junction bases outside the gene matches: 3. Sorting that relied on CD45RO/CCR7/CD25/CD127/CD95/CD27 yielded CD4+ naive, central memory, regulatory and stem cell-like memory cells.

Sequencing input: naive CD4+ T cells from blood. This clonotype originated in a young man in good health. This chain connects TRBV4-2 to TRBJ2-7; 11 nucleotides match TRBD2. The CDR3 coding sequence is TGTGCCAGCAGCCAAGATCTAGCGGGAGGCCACGAGCAGTACTTC. Encoded protein: CASSQDLAGGHEQYF.